This T cell receptor (beta chain) was captured by sequencing in a study of blood T cell repertoires in COVID-19 (dated by TCRdb to 2019 to 2021). With respect to the entire study: Samples from collaborators originated in the United States, Italy and Spain and spanned both the acute and convalescent phases of COVID-19. Subjects who had been exposed to COVID-19, were actively infected with it, or had recovered from it provided the deeply sampled blood TCRbeta repertoires that made up the dataset. HLA class I and class II types, where available, came from metadata supplied by the sample provider rather than from assay-based typing. The material from the prospective study consisted of cDNA or gDNA derived from T cells, B-cell-depleted T cells, or PBMCs. The repertoires were released in a freely available public database intended as a resource for research on the immune response to SARS-CoV-2. The samples were drawn from two sources: the first 160 participants of the ongoing ImmuneRACE study, and 1,200 or so subjects contributed by 6 global collaborators. Nearly every sample came with metadata listing a de-identified subject ID, COVID-19 status, age in years and sex. Overall results and qualifications from the work: How much clinical and demographic metadata was included differed by source and by participant, and the metadata was provided uncurated.

Participants in the prospective study were aged roughly 18 to 100 years, lived in under 30 United States geographic areas, and enrolled through a virtual design. In the prospective study, cohorts were assigned on the basis of participant-reported clinical history obtained from a screening survey and a study questionnaire. Exposed participants had been in contact, within 2 weeks of entering the study, with a person who had a PCR-confirmed or clinician-diagnosed case of COVID-19. Each participant in the prospective study had whole blood, serum and a nasopharyngeal or oropharyngeal swab collected by mobile phlebotomists. Additional blood draws and questionnaires over an approximately 2-month period could optionally be provided by prospective study participants. Before DNA extraction, prospective study blood samples were shipped either frozen or at room temperature. The immunoSEQ Assay, a bias-controlled multiplex PCR, was used to amplify TCRbeta CDR3 regions from genomic DNA. From the authors' description of their analysis: The number of nucleated cells in each sample was estimated from the amplification of reference gene primers within the assay. Sequence reads were collapsed and filtered to measure the absolute abundance of every unique TCRbeta CDR3 rearrangement. Productive Simpson clonality was computed per sample as the square root of Simpson's diversity index over productive rearrangements. TCRdb retrieved this table from immuneACCESS and kept in-frame rearrangements only. Not all clones are present; in checked studies, unresolved V genes account for under half, and no reason is known for the remainder. V and J calls plus clone size are reproduced from that table; the DNA served to infer D and trimming. The sample table lists 320,000 or so clones, 75% to 90% of them with a count of one. Clones ranked in the top ten supply under 2% of the sample.

The junction shows trimming of 10 bases on V and 3 bases on J, and the gene matches do not reach 14 bases of it. The CDR3 runs 15 residues from the cysteine to the phenylalanine. CDR3 DNA is the only sequence kept; it has 45 bases, read in frame from the first base. In the germline V gene (reference sequence), CDR1 corresponds to MNHNY and CDR2 to SVGAGI. With regard to this clone: Its specific antigen is unknown. No much larger clonotype is one base removed from it; base qualities were not supplied.

The sequence links TRBV6-6 to TRBJ2-5, with 7 bases in between that match TRBD2. This receptor was obtained from a woman between 25 and 40 years old who had been exposed to COVID-19. The sequenced sample consisted of PBMCs or T cells enriched from blood (not recorded which). This receptor has the CDR3 CATLPPRGVEETQYF. The DNA is TGTGCCACCTTACCTCCTCGGGGGGTGGAAGAGACCCAGTACTTC.